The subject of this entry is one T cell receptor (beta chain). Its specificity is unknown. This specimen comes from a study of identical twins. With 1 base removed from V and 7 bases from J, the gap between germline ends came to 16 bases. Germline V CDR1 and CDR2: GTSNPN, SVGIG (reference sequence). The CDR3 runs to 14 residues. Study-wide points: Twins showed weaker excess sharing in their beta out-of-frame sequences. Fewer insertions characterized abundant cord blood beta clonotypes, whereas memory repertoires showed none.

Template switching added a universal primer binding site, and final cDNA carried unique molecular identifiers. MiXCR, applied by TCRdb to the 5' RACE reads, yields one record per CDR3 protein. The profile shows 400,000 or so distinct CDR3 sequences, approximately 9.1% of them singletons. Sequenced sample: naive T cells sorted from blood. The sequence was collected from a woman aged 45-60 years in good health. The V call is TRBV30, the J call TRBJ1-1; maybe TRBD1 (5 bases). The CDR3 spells CAWSAPGWGVEAFF. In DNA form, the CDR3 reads TGTGCCTGGAGTGCTCCCGGCTGGGGGGTTGAAGCTTTCTTT. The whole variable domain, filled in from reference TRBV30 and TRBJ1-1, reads SQTIHQWPATLVQPVGSPLSLECTVEGTSNPNLYWYRQAAGRGLQLLFYSVGIGQISSEVPQNLSASRPQDRQFILSSKKLLLSDSGFYLCAWSAPGWGVEAFFGQGTRLTVV.